This TCR beta chain was captured in a study of blood T cells in healthy people across ages. A second PCR, run for about 6 to 11 cycles, used a sample-barcoded 5' primer plus a J-beta primer mix. Each CDR3 protein gets one entry after TCRdb re-called the 5' RACE reads with MiXCR. The sample has approximately 850,000 distinct CDR3 sequences, roughly 44% seen once. Whenever a sample was processed, at least 6.5 million PBMCs were isolated. The J segment lost 6 bases and the V segment lost 2 bases, leaving 6 bases of the junction unmatched. The germline gives CDR1 MNHEY, CDR2 SVGAGI. The CDR3 spans 15 residues.

The chain links TRBV6-5 to TRBJ2-1; 8 bases are a match to TRBD2. This TCR was recovered from a man in his fifties or sixties in good health. Sequencing was performed on blood. The CDR3 nucleotides are TGTGCCAGCAGTTACGGGCTAGCGGGCTTCAATGAGCAGTTCTTC. Its translation is CASSYGLAGFNEQFF.